One sample yielded the 15 T cell receptor beta chains listed below, sequenced in a study of siplizumab effects on memory and regulatory T cells. Some clones are missing from TCRdb's copy, which holds only in-frame ones; the method was immunoSEQ multiplex PCR. Of under 100,000 clones in the sample, around 94% are singletons; the top ten hold roughly 1.3%. The specimen was non-Treg CD4+ T cells sorted from blood. Receptors were obtained from a human donor in good health.

The genes are TRBV7-3 and TRBJ1-1, with D possibly matching TRBD1 (6 bases). The CDR3 consists of 16 residues. With 2 bases removed from V and 0 bases from J, the gap between germline ends came to 13 bases. Germline CDR1 reads SGHTA; CDR2 reads FQGTGA. CDR3 sequence (DNA): TGTGCCAGCAGCTTAGGCGGGGGCTCCCTGAACACTGAAGCTTTCTTT. It is translated as CASSLGGGSLNTEAFF.

In this sample, this clone turned up once. The rearrangement links TRBV6-6 to TRBJ2-1; 9 positions match TRBD2. The germline V gene encodes CDR1 MNHNY and CDR2 SVGAGI (reference sequence). CDR3 size: 16 residues. J gave up 6 bases and V 4 bases, and 10 bases lay outside the gene matches. CDR3 in amino acids: CASSSVAGAIINEQFF. The CDR3 DNA reads as TGTGCCAGCAGTTCCGTAGCGGGGGCGATAATCAATGAGCAGTTCTTC.

The sample holds one count of this clone. This chain links TRBV4-1 with TRBJ1-2; D gene ambiguous. Germline CDR1 MGHRA, CDR2 YSYEKL. This CDR3 is 15 amino acids long. Trimming cost V 1 base and J 6 bases, with 15 bases left between them. The CDR3 nucleotides are TGCGCCAGCAGCCAAGTTAACAGCAACATAAATGGCTACACCTTC. Protein: CASSQVNSNINGYTF.

This clone occurred a few times. This chain links TRBV2 with TRBJ2-2; no definite D call. This CDR3 has 13 residues. The ends were cut back, 1 base at V and 7 bases at J, with 7 bases in the middle. Germline CDR1 is SNHLY and CDR2 is FYNNEI. CDR3 region: CASSEEGIGELFF. CDR3 in DNA: TGTGCCAGCAGTGAAGAGGGTATCGGGGAGCTGTTTTTT.

This chain joins TRBV7-2 and TRBJ1-1; no clear D. Germline-derived CDR1 and CDR2 are SGHTA and FQGNSA. Trimming cost V 5 bases and J 0 bases, with 16 bases left between them. The CDR3 is 16 amino acids. CDR3 nucleotide sequence: TGTGCCAGCAGCCCCAGAAATGACGGCCTGAACACTGAAGCTTTCTTT. Its translation is CASSPRNDGLNTEAFF. The variable domain in full, completed from reference TRBV7-2 and TRBJ1-1, reads GAGVSQSPSNKVTEKGKDVELRCDPISGHTALYWYRQSLGQGLEFLIYFQGNSAPDKSGLPSDRFSAERTGGSVSTLTIQRTQQEDSAVYLCASSPRNDGLNTEAFFGQGTRLTVV.

The chain has TRBV30 and TRBJ1-2; no firm D call. This CDR3 is 13 amino acids long. Per germline, CDR1 GTSNPN and CDR2 SVGIG (reference sequence). V was shortened by 0 bases and J by 4 bases, with 9 bases between the two germline ends. The CDR3 is CAWSVQVFYGYTF. CDR3 sequence (DNA): TGTGCCTGGAGTGTACAAGTATTCTATGGCTACACCTTC.

The CDR3 DNA follows: TGTGCCAGCAGTGACAGGGGGTATGGCTACACCTTC. Residues: CASSDRGYGYTF. V gene TRBV6-1 combines with J gene TRBJ1-2; 7 bases align to TRBD1. Germline V lookup: CDR1 MNHNS, CDR2 SASEGT. The CDR3 spans 12 residues. V lost 3 bases, J lost 5 bases, and 0 bases stayed unmatched.

A single count supports this clone. V usage is TRBV30 and J usage is TRBJ2-3; 9 positions match TRBD1. Trimming at V came to 2 bases and at J to 3 bases, leaving 6 bases not matched to a gene. Per germline, CDR1 GTSNPN and CDR2 SVGIG (reference sequence). This CDR3 has 15 residues. CDR3: CAWSRGGQGTDTQYF. DNA for the CDR3: TGTGCCTGGAGTCGAGGGGGACAGGGTACAGATACGCAGTATTTT. Complete variable domain (other parts from reference TRBV30 and TRBJ2-3): SQTIHQWPATLVQPVGSPLSLECTVEGTSNPNLYWYRQAAGRGLQLLFYSVGIGQISSEVPQNLSASRPQDRQFILSSKKLLLSDSGFYLCAWSRGGQGTDTQYFGPGTRLTVL.

The rearrangement joins TRBV27 to TRBJ2-3; 8 positions agree with TRBD2. The junction had 22 bases not matched to a gene; V was cut back by 2 bases and J by 6 bases. The germline V gene encodes CDR1 MNHEY and CDR2 SMNVEV (reference sequence). CDR3 length: 20 residues. In DNA form, the CDR3 reads TGTGCCAGCAGTTTAAGGACAGTGAGAAGCCAAGCGGGAGAGGCGGATACGCAGTATTTT. Its protein product is CASSLRTVRSQAGEADTQYF.

This clone has a single count. The chain links TRBV5-4 to TRBJ2-7; D call uncertain. V lost 1 base and J lost 8, with 19 bases in between. This CDR3 is built from 15 residues. The V gene's germline CDR1 is SGHNT and CDR2 YYREEE (reference sequence). DNA for the CDR3: TGTGCCAGCAGCTTGAAGGGATTGGAGTCTGGGAAGCAGTACTTC. The encoded protein is CASSLKGLESGKQYF.

This chain links TRBV6-5 with TRBJ2-2; D unresolved. This CDR3 comprises 13 residues. With 7 bases removed from V and 4 bases from J, the gap between germline ends came to 10 bases. Germline V gives CDR1 MNHEY, CDR2 SVGAGI. CDR3 in DNA: TGTGCCAGCATCAAAGGTGTCACCGGGGAGCTGTTTTTT. Amino acid sequence: CASIKGVTGELFF.

The chain couples TRBV6-5 to TRBJ1-1, with TRBD1 matching over 8 bases. With 6 bases clipped from V and 4 bases from J, the junction kept 4 bases outside the gene matches. Germline V CDR1 and CDR2: MNHEY, SVGAGI. The CDR3 runs 13 residues. The CDR3 region has the DNA TGTGCCAGCAGCCCTACAGGGGGCACTGAAGCTTTCTTT. Translated: CASSPTGGTEAFF.

J is TRBJ2-1 and V is TRBV29-1, with D perhaps TRBD2 (5 bases). Trimming cost V 8 bases and J 8 bases, with 22 bases left between them. The germline CDR1 and CDR2 sequences are SQVTM and ANQGSEA. The CDR3 contains 14 residues. CDR3 loop: CSTKVRVMVDEQFF. In DNA, the CDR3 is TGCAGCACTAAGGTGAGGGTGATGGTGGATGAGCAGTTCTTC.

The chain is built from TRBV19 and TRBJ2-4; possibly TRBD1 or TRBD2 for D (5 bases each). Trimming removed 6 bases from V and 2 bases from J, with 11 bases in between. This CDR3 contains 14 residues. Germline V gene data show CDR1 as LNHDA and CDR2 as SQIVND (reference sequence). CDR3: CASRRDETKNIQYF. The CDR3 coding sequence is TGTGCCAGTAGGAGGGACGAGACCAAAAACATTCAGTACTTC.

The chain uses TRBV2 and TRBJ2-3; TRBD2 matches at 15 bases. Germline V gene sequence: CDR1 SNHLY, CDR2 FYNNEI. The CDR3 spans 15 residues. Unmatched junction bases numbered 4, after V lost 3 bases and J lost 9 bases. In DNA, the CDR3 is TGTGCCAGCAGTGATGGACTAGCGGGAGGGCGAACGCAGTATTTT. Its translation: CASSDGLAGGRTQYF. Combining the CDR3 with reference TRBV2 and TRBJ2-3 gives the whole variable domain EPEVTQTPSHQVTQMGQEVILRCVPISNHLYFYWYRQILGQKVEFLVSFYNNEISEKSEIFDDQFSVERPDGSNFTLKIRSTKLEDSAMYFCASSDGLAGGRTQYFGPGTRLTVL.